These 9 T cell receptor beta chains share one sample of origin, sequenced in a study of breast tumors, draining lymph nodes, adjacent tissues. One entry per CDR3 protein, called by TCRdb with MiXCR from the multiplex PCR reads. In the table there are 130,000 or so distinct CDR3 sequences, approximately 20% of which are singletons. Breast cancer patients provided tissue from their axillary draining lymph nodes. Sequenced sample: axillary lymph node tissue. These TCRs come from a female donor with breast cancer. Some clones in this sample may be carry-over from other donors' samples.

The table lists this clonotype with many counts. This chain joins TRBV20-1 and TRBJ2-1, with D unresolved. The CDR3 is 15 amino acids. CDR1 is DFQATT and CDR2 is SNEGSKA in the germline V gene (reference sequence). V was clipped by 0 bases and J by 5 bases, with 14 bases between them. CDR3 bases: TGCAGTGCTAGAGATCTCAGCAGACGCCACAATGAGCAGTTCTTC. Residues: CSARDLSRRHNEQFF.

This clonotype was counted between two and nine times. One end of the junction is discordant with germline, which a read error may explain. The J gene is TRBJ2-2, the V gene TRBV19; 11 bases agree with TRBD2. The CDR3 sequence is 16 residues long. Germline assignment: CDR1 LNHDA and CDR2 SQIVND (reference sequence). The CDR3 loop reads CASSIAGGTGTGELFF. DNA for the CDR3: TGTGCCAGTAGCATAGCGGGAGGGACGGGCACCGGGGAGCTGTTTTTT.

Note on this clonotype: This may stem from a read error, because a much larger clone lies one nucleotide away. This CDR3 is missing its conserved last phenylalanine or tryptophan, likely due to a read error. V usage is TRBV25-1 and J usage is TRBJ2-7; no definite D call. Germline V gives CDR1 MGHDK, CDR2 SYGVNS. The CDR3 consists of 13 residues. The V and J ends lost 8 bases and 3 bases respectively, with 14 bases between them. The CDR3, as DNA: TGTGCCAGCCGCTTGTCCGGACGCTACGAGCAGTACCTC. The encoded protein is CASRLSGRYEQYL.

About this clonotype itself: Since a much larger clone is just one base distant, this may be a read error. The V gene is TRBV11-2, the J gene TRBJ2-7, with D uncertain. V was shortened by 1 base and J by 2 bases, with 15 bases between the two germline ends. The length of the CDR3 is 16 residues. CDR1 is SGHAT and CDR2 is FQNNGV in the germline V gene. For the CDR3, the DNA is TGTGCCAGCAGCTTAGGAGGCCAAACAAGAGCCTACGAGCAGTACTTC. Translated: CASSLGGQTRAYEQYF.

With regard to this clonotype: A read error may explain this, as a much larger clone is one base away. V gene TRBV7-3 combines with J gene TRBJ2-1, with TRBD2 matching over 8 bases. Germline V lookup: CDR1 SGHTA, CDR2 FQGTGA. This CDR3 comprises 16 residues. The CDR3 loop reads CASRLSGSSSYNEQFF. The CDR3 DNA reads TGTGCCAGCAGATTAAGCGGGAGCAGCTCCTACAATGAGCAGTTCTTC. Combining the CDR3 with reference TRBV7-3 and TRBJ2-1 gives the whole variable domain GAGVSQTPSNKVTEKGKYVELRCDPISGHTALYWYRQSLGQGPEFLIYFQGTGAADDSGLPNDRFFAVRPEGSVSTLKIQRTERGDSAVYLCASRLSGSSSYNEQFFGPGTRLTVL.

This clonotype was detected ten times or more. The chain carries TRBV20-1 and TRBJ2-3, with D possibly being TRBD1 or TRBD2 (5 bases each). There are 13 residues in the CDR3. From germline, CDR1 is DFQATT and CDR2 SNEGSKA (reference sequence). The CDR3: CRARGPSTDTQYF. The CDR3 DNA sequence: TGCAGAGCCCGGGGACCAAGCACAGATACGCAGTATTTT.

In its sample, this clonotype was seen many times. The chain recombines TRBV19 with TRBJ2-3; D is uncertain. V lost 2 bases, J lost 0 bases, and 6 bases lay in between. The CDR3 runs 14 residues. In germline, CDR1 is LNHDA, CDR2 SQIVND (reference sequence). In nucleotides, the CDR3 is TGTGCCAGTAGTATACTAGATAGCACAGATACGCAGTATTTT. It codes for CASSILDSTDTQYF.

This clonotype came up many times. Here the CDR3 DNA reads TGCAGTGCTAGAGTTGAGTGGGGAATCGAGCAGTACTTC. Translated, it gives CSARVEWGIEQYF. This chain connects TRBV20-1 to TRBJ2-7, with D hard to call. CDR3 length equals 13 residues. V dropped 1 base and J dropped 6 bases, with 13 bases sitting between them. CDR1 is DFQATT, CDR2 SNEGSKA, per germline (reference sequence).

This clonotype was picked up many times. The chain uses TRBV4-1 and TRBJ2-1; maybe TRBD2 (6 bases). V shed 3 bases and J shed 10 bases, with 19 bases lying between them. Germline assignment: CDR1 MGHRA and CDR2 YSYEKL. The CDR3 extends over 15 amino acids. The CDR3: CASSQNSGTFREQFF. CDR3 nucleotides: TGCGCCAGCAGCCAGAATAGCGGAACCTTTAGGGAGCAGTTCTTC.